Described below is a single TCR beta chain sequence and its context. Based on its abundance in the sample, this clone is large (0.1 to 1%). This receptor's antigen is unknown. Per-nucleotide qualities are absent, and no much larger clonotype sits a single base away. The time point label corresponds to: cycle 1 day 1 (C1D1), immediately before nivolumab initiation. Every trial patient had relapsed after autologous stem cell transplantation, and cohorts A, B and C differed in prior brentuximab vedotin exposure. Magnetic negative selection with a Miltenyi CD8+ T cell isolation kit was used to purify CD8+ T cells from thawed PBMCs. The trial cohort was composed of 56 patients with relapsed/refractory classical Hodgkin lymphoma, for whom complete response, partial response or progressive disease was recorded as best overall response. In the multi-cohort phase II CheckMate 205 trial, trial patients received single-agent nivolumab. An independent review committee assessed best overall response using the 2007 International Working Group response criteria. PBMCs from the trial were collected at three points: immediately before nivolumab initiation (C1D1), and during therapy at cycle 2 day 1 and cycle 4 day 1. Peripheral blood was collected in 8 mL Vacutainer Cell Preparation Tubes, from which PBMCs were isolated by centrifugation and then cryopreserved. Purified CD4+ and CD8+ fractions were prepared only for cases in which an additional PBMC sample was available. Magnetically labelled cells were removed on LS columns in a quadroMACS separator, and the flow-through was collected as the purified fraction.

Genomic DNA was extracted with the Qiagen DNeasy kit from unsorted PBMCs and from negatively selected CD4+ and CD8+ fractions. TCR beta CDR3 regions were subjected to amplification by immunoSEQ multiplex PCR with primers that anneal to V and J segments. A synthetic immune receptor repertoire was used to minimize amplification bias, and any residual bias was removed computationally once sequencing was done. On the authors' methods: Custom Python scripts were used to quantify repertoire diversity as the Shannon entropy index. Unsorted, CD4+ and CD8+ repertoires were examined separately, except in combined analyses, for which CD4+ and CD8+ sequences were merged in silico. Clonal expansion was defined as a frequency increase of at least 2-fold after treatment compared with C1D1, and clones undetected at baseline were assigned a pseudocount of 0.5. Clones with 0 or 1 copy at C1D1 were classified as singleton clones, and clones with 2 or more copies were classified as non-singleton clones. Clones expanded in unsorted samples were labelled as CD4+, CD8+ or unknown by matching protein sequences in sorted samples from the same patient. Wilcoxon tests were applied to paired samples to test diversity changes from C1D1 to C4D1. Drawn from immuneACCESS, this table holds only the in-frame rearrangements with V and J called that TCRdb kept. Clones are partly lost; checked studies trace under half to an unresolved V gene and leave the rest unexplained. The V and J calls and clone size come from that table; D and trimming were worked out from the DNA. The sample table contains 2,500 to 3,500 clones; only one count was recorded for roughly 60% of them. The ten largest clones capture 25% to 35% of the sample.

The data belong to a study of PD-1 blockade in classical Hodgkin lymphoma (TCRdb year 2020). In terms of the full investigation: Nivolumab dosing was 3 mg/kg intravenously every 2 weeks, continuing until either disease progression or unacceptable toxicity. The study used CyTOF and TCR beta sequencing to define a peripheral blood immune signature of response to PD-1 blockade in classical Hodgkin lymphoma.

Including the terminal cysteine and phenylalanine, the CDR3 comprises 18 residues. Of the read, only the CDR3 DNA is kept; its 54 bases are in frame from base 1. Sequences SGHDN (CDR1) and FVKESK (CDR2) are obtained from the germline V gene. V loses 3 bases, J loses 9 bases, and the germline ends lie 27 bases apart. What the research found in general, with its limitations: Baseline TCR diversity was reported to be lower in newly diagnosed patients than in healthy donors, and even lower in relapsed/refractory patients. By C4D1, a significant rise was seen in CD4+ TCR diversity but not in CD8+ TCR diversity (p=0.0027 vs p=0.16), and the rise was most apparent among complete responders (p=0.02). Lower diversity was seen in patients whose nivolumab began less than 1 year after ASCT, and these patients were left out of later analyses so that immune reconstitution would not confound the results. Trial patients with a complete response had baseline diversity similar to that of newly diagnosed patients, while partial responders and progressors had significantly lower diversity. The study covered only a single clinical trial cohort, and the causes of the repertoire differences, possibly disease activity or prior therapy, were still not defined.

The clonotype was recovered from a human donor with classical Hodgkin lymphoma. The sequenced sample was CD8+ T cells from blood, obtained at baseline. The chain was built from TRBV14 and TRBJ2-1, with no confident D gene call. The nucleotides are TGTGCCAGCAGCCAGTTAGGACCCCTTAGGATCTCCCAAATTGAGCAGTTCTTC. Its coded protein is CASSQLGPLRISQIEQFF.